This T cell receptor (beta chain) was captured by sequencing in a study of shared clonotypes between healthy human individuals. Assay used: immunoSEQ multiplex PCR; TCRdb lists only in-frame clones, some missing. Here the sample spans roughly 2.5 million clones, just over 90% being singletons. CDR3 length equals 13 residues. With 4 bases removed from V and 5 bases from J, the gap between germline ends came to 12 bases. The germline V gene has CDR1 SGHRS and CDR2 YFSETQ. Sequencing was performed on naive CD4+ T cells sorted from blood. As for subset: CD45RA+ positively selected. This receptor was taken from a man between 18 and 29 years old in good health. The chain is built from TRBV5-1 and TRBJ2-5; D is uncertain. This CDR3 reads CASSLLLAETQYF. In DNA, the CDR3 is TGCGCCAGCAGCCTCCTCCTGGCGGAGACCCAGTACTTC. The full variable domain, with the rest looked up from reference TRBV5-1 and TRBJ2-5, is KAGVTQTPRYLIKTRGQQVTLSCSPISGHRSVSWYQQTPGQGLQFLFEYFSETQRNKGNFPGRFSGRQFSNSRSEMNVSTLELGDSALYLCASSLLLAETQYFGPGTRLLVL.